What follows is one T cell receptor (beta chain) and its context. The identical CDR3 is also encoded by other nucleotide sequences in the sample. This record belongs to a study of blood T cell repertoires in COVID-19. Produced via immunoSEQ multiplex PCR; TCRdb's table is partial and in-frame only. The data hold 90,000 to 120,000 clones, with around nine tenths observed a single time. Germline assignment: CDR1 MNHEY and CDR2 SVGAGI. Trimming pared 2 bases from V and 0 bases from J, leaving 7 bases between. CDR3 length: 14 amino acids. This chain links TRBV6-5 with TRBJ1-1, with a tentative D call TRBD1 (6 bases). The sequence was collected from a man between 65 and 85 years old with acute or convalescent COVID-19. The sample was peripheral blood. As DNA, the CDR3 is TGTGCCAGCAGTTACGGGGGCGTGAACACTGAAGCTTTCTTT. This sequence encodes CASSYGGVNTEAFF.